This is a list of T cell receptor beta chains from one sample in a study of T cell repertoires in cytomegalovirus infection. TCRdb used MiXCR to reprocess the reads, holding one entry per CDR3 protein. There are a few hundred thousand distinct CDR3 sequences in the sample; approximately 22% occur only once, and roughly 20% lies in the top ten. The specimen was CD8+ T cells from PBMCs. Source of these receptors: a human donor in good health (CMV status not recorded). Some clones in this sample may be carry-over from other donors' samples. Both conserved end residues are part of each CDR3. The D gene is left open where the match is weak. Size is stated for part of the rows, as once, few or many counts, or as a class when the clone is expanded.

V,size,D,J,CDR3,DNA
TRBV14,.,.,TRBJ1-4,CASSPIQGLDGREKLFF,TGTGCCAGCAGCCCGATCCAGGGCTTGGACGGACGAGAAAAACTGTTTTTT
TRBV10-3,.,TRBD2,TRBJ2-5,CAISGSKREEETQYF,TGTGCCATCAGTGGGAGTAAGCGGGAGGAAGAGACCCAGTACTTC
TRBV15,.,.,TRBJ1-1,CATSVGRNTEAFF,TGTGCCACCAGTGTCGGCAGGAACACTGAAGCTTTCTTT
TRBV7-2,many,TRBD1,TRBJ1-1,CASSSQTGTAFF,TGTGCCAGCAGCTCGCAGACAGGGACAGCTTTCTTT
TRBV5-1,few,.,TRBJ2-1,CASTPGSLEQFF,TGCGCCAGCACCCCGGGGAGCCTTGAGCAGTTCTTC
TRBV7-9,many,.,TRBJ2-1,CASSPPDGNEQFF,TGTGCCAGCAGCCCTCCGGATGGGAATGAGCAGTTCTTC
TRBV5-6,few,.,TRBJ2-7,CASSLDHTASIGYEQYF,TGTGCCAGCAGCTTGGACCACACGGCAAGTATCGGATACGAGCAGTACTTC
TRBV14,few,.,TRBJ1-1,CASSHRLGNTEAFF,TGTGCCAGCAGCCACCGCCTCGGGAACACTGAAGCTTTCTTT
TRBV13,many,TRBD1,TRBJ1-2,CASSFRTGYDGYTF,TGTGCCAGCAGCTTTCGGACAGGCTACGATGGCTACACCTTC
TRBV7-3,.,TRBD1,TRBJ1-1,CASSPQGRAEAFF,TGTGCCAGCAGCCCACAGGGGCGGGCTGAAGCTTTCTTT
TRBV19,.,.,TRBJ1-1,CASSIWDFGADTEAFF,TGTGCCAGTAGTATTTGGGACTTCGGGGCGGACACTGAAGCTTTCTTT
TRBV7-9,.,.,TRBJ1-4,CASSSGPGGTNEKLFF,TGTGCCAGCAGCTCCGGCCCCGGCGGGACAAATGAAAAACTGTTTTTT
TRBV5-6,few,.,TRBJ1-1,CASSLLEENTEAFF,TGTGCCAGCAGCTTATTGGAGGAGAACACTGAAGCTTTCTTT
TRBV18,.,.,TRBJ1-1,CASSPTRGVDTEAFF,TGTGCCAGCTCACCAACACGGGGGGTGGACACTGAAGCTTTCTTT
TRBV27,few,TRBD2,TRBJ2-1,CASSPYSGENNEQFF,TGTGCCAGCAGTCCGTATAGCGGGGAGAACAATGAGCAGTTCTTC
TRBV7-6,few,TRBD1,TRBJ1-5,CASSLGTGEQPQHF,TGTGCCAGCAGCTTAGGGACAGGGGAACAGCCCCAGCATTTT
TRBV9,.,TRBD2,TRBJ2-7,CASSHPTSGGAYEQYF,TGTGCCAGCAGCCACCCGACTAGCGGAGGGGCCTACGAGCAGTACTTC
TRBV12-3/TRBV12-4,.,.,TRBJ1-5,CASRDGSRAQHF,TGTGCCAGCAGGGACGGGAGCCGGGCCCAGCATTTT
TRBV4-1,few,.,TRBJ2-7,CASSHPPEGANYEQYF,TGCGCCAGCAGCCACCCCCCGGAGGGGGCCAACTACGAGCAGTACTTC
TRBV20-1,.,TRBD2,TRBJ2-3,CSALGLAVTDTQYF,TGCAGTGCTCTAGGACTAGCGGTCACAGATACGCAGTATTTT
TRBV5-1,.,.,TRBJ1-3,CASSVRGSGNTIYF,TGCGCCAGCAGCGTTCGGGGCTCTGGAAACACCATATATTTT
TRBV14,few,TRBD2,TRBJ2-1,CASSQRLAGPYNEQFF,TGTGCCAGCAGCCAAAGGCTAGCGGGTCCCTACAATGAGCAGTTCTTC
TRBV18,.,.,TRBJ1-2,CASSPLGGEGYTF,TGTGCCAGCTCACCATTGGGTGGCGAGGGCTACACCTTC
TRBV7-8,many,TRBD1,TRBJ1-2,CASSLLLQGRNYGYTF,TGTGCCAGCAGCTTGCTGCTACAGGGGAGGAACTATGGCTACACCTTC
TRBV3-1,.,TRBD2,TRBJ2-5,CASSHTGLAIRFETQYF,TGTGCCAGCAGCCATACGGGACTAGCAATAAGATTTGAGACCCAGTACTTC
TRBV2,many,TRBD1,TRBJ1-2,CASTGTGQGYTF,TGTGCCAGCACCGGGACAGGGCAAGGCTACACCTTC
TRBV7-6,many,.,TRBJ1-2,CASSERGHLGYTF,TGTGCCAGCAGCGAGCGAGGACATCTGGGCTACACCTTC
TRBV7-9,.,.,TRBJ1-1,CASRSGKPNTEAFF,TGTGCCAGCAGGTCAGGGAAACCGAACACTGAAGCTTTCTTT
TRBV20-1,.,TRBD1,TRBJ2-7,CSARVDREAYEQYF,TGCAGTGCTAGAGTGGACAGGGAGGCCTACGAGCAGTACTTC
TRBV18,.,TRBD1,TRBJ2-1,CASSPGQGSNEQFF,TGTGCCAGCTCACCGGGACAGGGTAGCAATGAGCAGTTCTTC
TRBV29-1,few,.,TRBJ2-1,CSVEEGRSSYNEQFF,TGCAGCGTTGAAGAGGGCAGGTCCTCCTACAATGAGCAGTTCTTC
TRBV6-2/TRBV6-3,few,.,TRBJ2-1,CASSYNRDNEQFF,TGTGCCAGCAGTTATAACAGGGACAATGAGCAGTTCTTC
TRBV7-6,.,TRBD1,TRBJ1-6,CASSAPGTGDSPLHF,TGTGCCAGCAGCGCGCCCGGGACAGGGGATTCACCCCTCCACTTT
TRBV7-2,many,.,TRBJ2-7,CASSLARDAPSYEQYF,TGTGCCAGCAGCTTAGCCCGGGACGCCCCCTCCTACGAGCAGTACTTC
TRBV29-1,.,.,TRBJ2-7,CSVEDPLAVSYEQYF,TGCAGCGTTGAAGATCCTTTAGCGGTCTCCTACGAGCAGTACTTC
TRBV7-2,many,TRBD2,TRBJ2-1,CASSLLTSGGVYNEQFF,TGTGCCAGCAGCTTACTGACTAGCGGGGGGGTTTACAATGAGCAGTTCTTC
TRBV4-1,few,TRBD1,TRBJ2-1,CASSQVPPPGQGLHEQFF,TGCGCCAGCAGCCAAGTTCCTCCTCCCGGACAGGGACTCCATGAGCAGTTCTTC
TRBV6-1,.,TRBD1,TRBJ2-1,CASDRVGNEQFF,TGTGCCAGTGACAGGGTCGGCAATGAGCAGTTCTTC
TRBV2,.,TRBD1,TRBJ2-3,CASSRQGITDTQYF,TGTGCCAGCAGTAGACAGGGGATCACAGATACGCAGTATTTT
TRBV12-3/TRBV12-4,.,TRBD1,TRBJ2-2,CASSTRGLGELFF,TGTGCCAGCAGTACCAGGGGGCTAGGGGAGCTGTTTTTT
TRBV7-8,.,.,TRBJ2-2,CASSFARGLFF,TGTGCCAGCAGCTTTGCCAGGGGGCTGTTTTTT
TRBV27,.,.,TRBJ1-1,CASRWNTEAFF,TGTGCCAGCCGATGGAACACTGAAGCTTTCTTT
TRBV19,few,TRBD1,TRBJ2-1,CASSTLGQATYNEQFF,TGTGCCAGTAGTACCCTCGGACAGGCTACCTACAATGAGCAGTTCTTC
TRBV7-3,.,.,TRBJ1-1,CASSPSRGRGEAFF,TGTGCCAGCAGCCCGAGTCGCGGCCGAGGTGAAGCTTTCTTT
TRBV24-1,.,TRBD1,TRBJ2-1,CATSDWDRADEQFF,TGTGCCACCAGTGACTGGGACAGAGCCGATGAGCAGTTCTTC
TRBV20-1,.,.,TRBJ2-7,CSARDLGGYEQYF,TGCAGTGCTAGAGATTTAGGCGGGTACGAGCAGTACTTC
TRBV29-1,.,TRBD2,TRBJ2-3,CSVEETRGGRGTDTQYF,TGCAGCGTTGAAGAGACCCGGGGGGGGAGAGGCACAGATACGCAGTATTTT
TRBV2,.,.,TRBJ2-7,CASGGADSYEQYF,TGTGCCAGCGGGGGGGCCGATAGTTACGAGCAGTACTTC
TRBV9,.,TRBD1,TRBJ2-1,CASSADPGQGLRNEQFF,TGTGCCAGCAGCGCCGACCCGGGACAGGGTCTACGGAATGAGCAGTTCTTC
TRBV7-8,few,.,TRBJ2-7,CASTPGQWPPEQYF,TGTGCCAGCACTCCGGGACAATGGCCACCGGAGCAGTACTTC
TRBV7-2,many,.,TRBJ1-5,CASSLGGYNSNQPQHF,TGTGCCAGCAGCTTAGGCGGGTATAATAGCAATCAGCCCCAGCATTTT
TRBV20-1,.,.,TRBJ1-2,CSAWRGERDVDYGYTF,TGCAGTGCGTGGCGGGGTGAGCGCGATGTGGACTATGGCTACACCTTC